This T cell receptor beta chain was observed in a study of human T cells and chemical hapten exposure. Across the whole study: Patients, chiefly female, had alopecia areata, totalis or universalis.

The CDR3 covers 15 residues. Trimming removed 5 bases at V and 2 bases at J, with 13 bases between. Germline V CDR1 and CDR2: LNHDA, SQIVND (reference sequence). Findings and caveats of the study: Among expanded TCRs, significantly more large CDR3 similarity clusters formed than among controls.

The library gave individual cDNA molecules unique molecular identifiers. Via MiXCR, TCRdb re-called the RACE reads, giving one row per CDR3 protein. Seen here are 62,000 or so distinct CDR3 sequences, about 10% observed once, and the top ten hold roughly 2.1%. Comments on this clonotype: Its antigen is currently unknown.

As to time point: patch test 3, about 24 weeks after DPC sensitization. This sample's treatment: therapeutic diphenylcyclopropenone sensitization with weekly scalp DPC. It was unfractionated whole blood from which total RNA was extracted. The sequencing here drew on whole blood, taken in connection with sensitization to the hapten diphenylcyclopropenone (DPC). The source of this sequence is a woman in her thirties with alopecia areata. Some clones in this sample may be carry-over from other donors' samples. The V call is TRBV19, the J call TRBJ1-3, with a weak D call TRBD1 (6 bases). CDR3 protein: CASSPDRLAGNTIYF. Here the CDR3 DNA reads TGTGCCAGTAGTCCCGACAGGCTGGCTGGAAACACCATATATTTT.